The source of this T cell receptor beta chain is a study of T cells after yellow fever vaccination. Broader study findings: Booster samples showed a return of most primary-vaccination clones (around 95% CD4, about 88% CD8).

5'RACE template switching generated TCR cDNA, adding a universal primer site and UMIs. TCRdb independently ran MiXCR on the 5' RACE reads; one entry per CDR3 protein. The data hold roughly 160,000 distinct CDR3 sequences, with 6.5% to 8.5% observed a single time. This clonotype was seen at least ten times. Antigen: not known. The CDR3 is 15 amino acids. CDR1 and CDR2 (germline): SGHRS, YFSETQ. With V trimmed by 5 bases and J by 5 bases, 12 bases remained unmatched. This chain joins TRBV5-1 and TRBJ1-2; 7 nucleotides align to TRBD1. The TCR sequence derives from a man between 18 and 29 years old who received the YFV17D yellow fever vaccine. The specimen was CD4+ T cells sorted from PBMCs, collected less than 6 days after the first yellow fever vaccination. CDR3 protein: CASRSKTGKDYGYTF. The CDR3, as DNA: TGCGCCAGCAGGTCGAAGACAGGGAAGGATTATGGCTACACCTTC.